Listed below are T cell receptor beta chains from one sample, sequenced in a study of regulatory T cells in long-lasting Graves disease. TCRdb fed the multiplex PCR reads into MiXCR, producing one record per CDR3 protein. The profile shows about 660,000 distinct CDR3 sequences, about 32% of them singletons. Sequencing was performed on peripheral blood mononuclear cells (PBMCs), taken when the disease was refractory, from a patient treated with antithyroid drugs. All receptors derive from a female donor with Graves disease. Each CDR3 is given with its conserved first and last residue. Each record gives: J gene, clone size, V gene, D gene, CDR3 protein, CDR3 DNA. The D gene is left open where the match is weak. Not all rows give a size; the values are once, few, many and, for expanded clones, a class.

j_call: TRBJ1-3; clone_size: few; v_call: TRBV6-1; d_call: NA; cdr3_aa: CASRQGHSSGNTIYF; cdr3_nt: TGTGCCAGCAGGCAGGGACACAGCTCTGGAAACACCATATATTTT
j_call: TRBJ2-7; clone_size: NA; v_call: TRBV29-1; d_call: TRBD2; cdr3_aa: CSVEDWDSSGSYEQYF; cdr3_nt: TGCAGCGTTGAAGATTGGGACTCTAGCGGATCCTACGAGCAGTACTTC
j_call: TRBJ1-1; clone_size: few; v_call: TRBV6-5; d_call: NA; cdr3_aa: CASSYSTPGHPGGAFF; cdr3_nt: TGTGCCAGCAGTTACTCGACTCCGGGACACCCCGGTGGAGCTTTCTTT
j_call: TRBJ1-4; clone_size: many; v_call: TRBV11-2; d_call: NA; cdr3_aa: CAGSSDATNEKLFF; cdr3_nt: TGTGCCGGCAGCTCCGATGCAACTAATGAAAAACTGTTTTTT
j_call: TRBJ2-7; clone_size: NA; v_call: TRBV29-1; d_call: NA; cdr3_aa: CSVRIPEQYF; cdr3_nt: TGCAGCGTTCGAATCCCCGAGCAGTACTTC
j_call: TRBJ1-1; clone_size: many; v_call: TRBV7-3; d_call: NA; cdr3_aa: CASSRTRNTEAFF; cdr3_nt: TGTGCCAGCAGCCGGACACGCAACACTGAAGCTTTCTTT
j_call: TRBJ1-3; clone_size: many; v_call: TRBV7-6; d_call: NA; cdr3_aa: CASIASVTGNTIYF; cdr3_nt: TGTGCCAGCATCGCTTCGGTGACTGGAAACACCATATATTTT
j_call: TRBJ1-5; clone_size: NA; v_call: TRBV30; d_call: TRBD1; cdr3_aa: CAWSDQGGQPQHF; cdr3_nt: TGTGCCTGGAGCGACCAGGGGGGGCAGCCCCAGCATTTT
j_call: TRBJ2-5; clone_size: many; v_call: TRBV2; d_call: TRBD1; cdr3_aa: CASSRTGAQETQYF; cdr3_nt: TGTGCCAGCAGCCGGACAGGGGCCCAAGAGACCCAGTACTTC
j_call: TRBJ2-7; clone_size: many; v_call: TRBV6-5; d_call: NA; cdr3_aa: CASSWNTGSYEQYF; cdr3_nt: TGTGCCAGCAGTTGGAACACCGGATCCTACGAGCAGTACTTC
j_call: TRBJ2-5; clone_size: NA; v_call: TRBV27; d_call: NA; cdr3_aa: CASSFRQARGLLQETQYF; cdr3_nt: TGTGCCAGCAGTTTTAGGCAAGCTAGAGGTCTCTTGCAAGAGACCCAGTACTTC
j_call: TRBJ1-2; clone_size: NA; v_call: TRBV20-1; d_call: NA; cdr3_aa: CSARPVAGGHGYTF; cdr3_nt: TGCAGTGCTCGACCAGTTGCGGGGGGGCATGGCTACACCTTC
j_call: TRBJ1-1; clone_size: NA; v_call: TRBV28; d_call: NA; cdr3_aa: CASSYYGGNTEAFF; cdr3_nt: TGTGCCAGCAGTTACTACGGGGGGAACACTGAAGCTTTCTTT
j_call: TRBJ1-6; clone_size: few; v_call: TRBV30; d_call: TRBD1; cdr3_aa: CAWSVRKGANSPLHF; cdr3_nt: TGTGCCTGGAGTGTACGGAAGGGGGCGAATTCACCCCTCCACTTT
j_call: TRBJ1-5; clone_size: NA; v_call: TRBV19; d_call: NA; cdr3_aa: CASSIGQQNQPQHF; cdr3_nt: TGTGCCAGTAGTATTGGACAGCAAAATCAGCCCCAGCATTTT
j_call: TRBJ2-7; clone_size: NA; v_call: TRBV3-1; d_call: NA; cdr3_aa: CASSPTGAGYEQYF; cdr3_nt: TGTGCCAGCAGCCCAACGGGAGCAGGCTACGAGCAGTACTTC
j_call: TRBJ1-2; clone_size: few; v_call: TRBV18; d_call: NA; cdr3_aa: CASSPEDYGYTF; cdr3_nt: TGTGCCAGCTCACCGGAGGACTATGGCTACACCTTC
j_call: TRBJ1-2; clone_size: NA; v_call: TRBV7-9; d_call: TRBD1; cdr3_aa: CASSLGGQEFYYGYTF; cdr3_nt: TGTGCCAGCAGCTTGGGGGGACAGGAATTTTACTATGGCTACACCTTC
j_call: TRBJ2-7; clone_size: many; v_call: TRBV2; d_call: TRBD2; cdr3_aa: CASRVAGGSYEQYF; cdr3_nt: TGTGCCAGCAGGGTAGCGGGAGGGTCCTACGAGCAGTACTTC
j_call: TRBJ1-2; clone_size: NA; v_call: TRBV27; d_call: TRBD1; cdr3_aa: CASSLFSQGALYGYTF; cdr3_nt: TGTGCCAGCAGTTTATTTTCGCAGGGGGCTTTGTATGGCTACACCTTC
j_call: TRBJ1-2; clone_size: few; v_call: TRBV2; d_call: NA; cdr3_aa: CAQLAGYSYGYTF; cdr3_nt: TGTGCGCAGCTGGCAGGGTACAGCTATGGCTACACCTTC
j_call: TRBJ1-2; clone_size: NA; v_call: TRBV11-2; d_call: NA; cdr3_aa: CASSLVLGSNYGYTF; cdr3_nt: TGTGCCAGCAGCTTAGTTCTGGGGTCTAACTATGGCTACACCTTC
j_call: TRBJ2-2; clone_size: NA; v_call: TRBV6-9; d_call: NA; cdr3_aa: CASSYSTSGELFF; cdr3_nt: TGTGCCAGCAGTTACTCTACTTCCGGGGAGCTGTTTTTT
j_call: TRBJ1-2; clone_size: few; v_call: TRBV18; d_call: NA; cdr3_aa: CASSPTGTGYGYTF; cdr3_nt: TGTGCCAGCTCACCGACCGGGACCGGGTATGGCTACACCTTC
j_call: TRBJ1-1; clone_size: few; v_call: TRBV29-1; d_call: NA; cdr3_aa: CSVEDLRNTEAFF; cdr3_nt: TGCAGCGTTGAAGATCTGAGGAACACTGAAGCTTTCTTT
j_call: TRBJ1-1; clone_size: NA; v_call: TRBV12-3/TRBV12-4; d_call: NA; cdr3_aa: CASSSVSQMRGVNTEAFF; cdr3_nt: TGTGCCAGCAGTTCGGTGTCCCAGATGCGGGGAGTAAACACTGAAGCTTTCTTT
j_call: TRBJ2-5; clone_size: NA; v_call: TRBV3-1; d_call: TRBD1; cdr3_aa: CASSHPGQGMGKTQYF; cdr3_nt: TGTGCCAGCAGCCACCCCGGACAGGGTATGGGAAAGACCCAGTACTTC
j_call: TRBJ2-1; clone_size: NA; v_call: TRBV5-1; d_call: TRBD1; cdr3_aa: CASTGQGIPNEQFF; cdr3_nt: TGCGCCAGCACCGGACAGGGGATTCCCAATGAGCAGTTCTTC
j_call: TRBJ1-6; clone_size: NA; v_call: TRBV5-1; d_call: NA; cdr3_aa: CASSLGHSGTSNSPLHF; cdr3_nt: TGCGCCAGCAGCTTGGGACATTCGGGGACGTCGAATTCACCCCTCCACTTT
j_call: TRBJ1-2; clone_size: few; v_call: TRBV7-9; d_call: NA; cdr3_aa: CASSLEDRNYGYTF; cdr3_nt: TGTGCCAGCAGCTTAGAGGACAGAAACTATGGCTACACCTTC
j_call: TRBJ1-1; clone_size: many; v_call: TRBV6-1; d_call: NA; cdr3_aa: CASSRGGLNTEAFF; cdr3_nt: TGTGCCAGCAGTCGCGGGGGGCTGAACACTGAAGCTTTCTTT
j_call: TRBJ2-4; clone_size: once; v_call: TRBV2; d_call: NA; cdr3_aa: CASKGGRAKNIQYF; cdr3_nt: TGTGCCAGCAAGGGCGGCCGAGCCAAAAACATTCAGTACTTC
j_call: TRBJ1-2; clone_size: few; v_call: TRBV12-5; d_call: NA; cdr3_aa: CASGLAPTDRIYGYTF; cdr3_nt: TGTGCTAGTGGTTTGGCACCGACAGATAGAATCTATGGCTACACCTTC
j_call: TRBJ2-2; clone_size: NA; v_call: TRBV28; d_call: TRBD2; cdr3_aa: CASSLTLAGGTGELFF; cdr3_nt: TGTGCCAGCAGTCTAACTCTAGCGGGAGGGACCGGGGAGCTGTTTTTT
j_call: TRBJ1-1; clone_size: NA; v_call: TRBV13; d_call: NA; cdr3_aa: CASSNAEGGGTEAFF; cdr3_nt: TGTGCCAGCAGCAACGCCGAGGGTGGTGGCACTGAAGCTTTCTTT
j_call: TRBJ2-4; clone_size: NA; v_call: TRBV20-1; d_call: NA; cdr3_aa: CSAWAGAQGKNIQYF; cdr3_nt: TGCAGTGCTTGGGCGGGGGCGCAGGGGAAAAACATTCAGTACTTC
j_call: TRBJ1-6; clone_size: many; v_call: TRBV28; d_call: NA; cdr3_aa: CASSSLNSPLHF; cdr3_nt: TGTGCCAGCAGTTCCCTTAATTCACCCCTCCACTTT
j_call: TRBJ1-1; clone_size: few; v_call: TRBV10-3; d_call: NA; cdr3_aa: CAISEKKMNTEAFF; cdr3_nt: TGTGCCATCAGTGAGAAAAAGATGAACACTGAAGCTTTCTTT
j_call: TRBJ2-5; clone_size: many; v_call: TRBV30; d_call: TRBD1; cdr3_aa: CAWSSLGQGKETQYF; cdr3_nt: TGTGCCTGGAGTTCTCTGGGACAGGGAAAAGAGACCCAGTACTTC
j_call: TRBJ1-1; clone_size: many; v_call: TRBV6-1; d_call: NA; cdr3_aa: CASDERKNTEAFF; cdr3_nt: TGTGCCAGCGATGAACGGAAGAACACTGAAGCTTTCTTT
j_call: TRBJ1-2; clone_size: few; v_call: TRBV19; d_call: NA; cdr3_aa: CASSTQGRALGYTF; cdr3_nt: TGTGCCAGTAGCACACAGGGTCGGGCGTTGGGCTACACCTTC
j_call: TRBJ2-6; clone_size: NA; v_call: TRBV6-1; d_call: NA; cdr3_aa: CASRSRTSGANVLTF; cdr3_nt: TGTGCCAGCAGGTCACGGACTTCTGGGGCCAACGTCCTGACTTTC
j_call: TRBJ1-1; clone_size: many; v_call: TRBV6-1; d_call: NA; cdr3_aa: CASKDGQMMNTEAFF; cdr3_nt: TGTGCCAGCAAGGACGGACAGATGATGAACACTGAAGCTTTCTTT
j_call: TRBJ1-2; clone_size: NA; v_call: TRBV12-3/TRBV12-4; d_call: NA; cdr3_aa: CASSLDRVAQGRDGYTF; cdr3_nt: TGTGCCAGCAGTTTAGATAGGGTAGCCCAGGGAAGGGATGGCTACACCTTC
j_call: TRBJ1-1; clone_size: few; v_call: TRBV5-1; d_call: NA; cdr3_aa: CASSLGPGLLNTEAFF; cdr3_nt: TGTGCCAGCAGCTTAGGCCCGGGACTGCTGAACACTGAAGCTTTCTTT
j_call: TRBJ1-2; clone_size: NA; v_call: TRBV15; d_call: NA; cdr3_aa: CATSRDQNPNYGYTF; cdr3_nt: TGTGCCACCAGCAGAGATCAGAATCCTAACTATGGCTACACCTTC
j_call: TRBJ1-1; clone_size: few; v_call: TRBV7-2; d_call: NA; cdr3_aa: CASSSSRRNTEAFF; cdr3_nt: TGTGCCAGCAGCTCCTCACGGAGAAACACTGAAGCTTTCTTT
j_call: TRBJ1-2; clone_size: many; v_call: TRBV2; d_call: TRBD1; cdr3_aa: CASSAVDRANYGYTF; cdr3_nt: TGTGCCAGCAGTGCCGTGGACAGGGCTAACTATGGCTACACCTTC
j_call: TRBJ1-6; clone_size: NA; v_call: TRBV5-1; d_call: TRBD1; cdr3_aa: CASSLVRAGTANSPLHF; cdr3_nt: TGTGCCAGCAGCTTGGTAAGGGCCGGGACAGCAAATTCACCCCTCCACTTT
j_call: TRBJ1-4; clone_size: once; v_call: TRBV5-1; d_call: NA; cdr3_aa: CASSLAQGINEKLFF; cdr3_nt: TGCGCCAGCAGCCTTGCCCAGGGGATTAATGAAAAACTGTTTTTT
j_call: TRBJ2-7; clone_size: NA; v_call: TRBV11-2; d_call: TRBD2; cdr3_aa: CAGTNPGTSATYEQYF; cdr3_nt: TGTGCCGGCACCAACCCGGGGACTAGCGCGACATACGAGCAGTACTTC